The sample holds many counts of the clone carrying this TCR beta chain. Using its own MiXCR run on the RACE reads, TCRdb lists one record per CDR3 protein. The data show about 54,000 distinct CDR3 sequences, 8.5% to 10% seen once. The sample is drawn from a study of human T cells and chemical hapten exposure. The wider study: Patients had diphenylcyclopropenone applied to the scalp weekly throughout the approximately 24-week study.

Indicated time point: patch test 2, 6 weeks after DPC sensitization. Specified treatment: therapeutic diphenylcyclopropenone sensitization with weekly scalp DPC. The authors' total RNA extraction used unfractionated whole blood. Germline CDR1 SGHAT, CDR2 FQNNGV. The CDR3 extends over 18 amino acids. The V gene lost 5 bases and the J gene lost 6 bases, with 26 bases spanning the gap. This sequence was found in a woman between 50 and 59 years old with alopecia areata. Some clones in this sample may be carry-over from other donors' samples. The chain recombines TRBV11-2 with TRBJ2-1; the D gene could be TRBD1 or TRBD2 (5 bases each). This sample comprised whole blood, obtained in connection with sensitization to the hapten diphenylcyclopropenone (DPC). The chain's CDR3 is CASSRKKRDRPKPNEQFF. The CDR3 DNA sequence: TGTGCCAGCAGCCGTAAAAAAAGGGACCGCCCCAAACCCAATGAGCAGTTCTTC. The full variable domain, with the rest looked up from reference TRBV11-2 and TRBJ2-1, is EAGVAQSPRYKIIEKRQSVAFWCNPISGHATLYWYQQILGQGPKLLIQFQNNGVVDDSQLPKDRFSAERLKGVDSTLKIQPAKLEDSAVYLCASSRKKRDRPKPNEQFFGPGTRLTVL.